What follows are 2 T cell receptor beta chains derived from one specimen sequenced in a study of blood T cell repertoires in COVID-19. Generated by immunoSEQ multiplex PCR, the TCRdb table keeps only in-frame clones and is missing some. The sample lists some 80,000 clones, roughly 89% occurring once. Input material: peripheral blood. These receptors were taken from a man aged 45-65 years with acute or convalescent COVID-19.

The rearrangement joins TRBV30 to TRBJ2-1; D is unresolved. The CDR3 consists of 16 residues. Germline values: CDR1 GTSNPN, CDR2 SVGIG (reference sequence). V was trimmed by 2 bases and J by 0 bases, leaving 14 bases between them. The CDR3 reads CAWSLGPRSSYNEQFF. In DNA, the CDR3 is TGTGCCTGGAGTCTCGGTCCCCGGAGCTCCTACAATGAGCAGTTCTTC.

This clone has more than one count but fewer than ten. The chain carries TRBV28 and TRBJ1-1, with 11 bases lining up with TRBD1. This CDR3 region has 14 residues. Losses at the gene ends were 4 bases for V and 5 bases for J; bases not matched to a gene: 3. Germline CDR1 MDHEN, CDR2 SYDVKM. CDR3 amino acids: CASSSGTGGTEAFF. As DNA, the CDR3 is TGTGCCAGCAGTTCTGGGACAGGGGGGACTGAAGCTTTCTTT. The full variable domain, completed using reference TRBV28 and TRBJ1-1, is DVKVTQSSRYLVKRTGEKVFLECVQDMDHENMFWYRQDPGLGLRLIYFSYDVKMKEKGDIPEGYSVSREKKERFSLILESASTNQTSMYLCASSSGTGGTEAFFGQGTRLTVV.